Sequencing of this T cell receptor beta chain was carried out in a study of T-cell memory formation after mild COVID-19. TCRdb processed the 5' RACE reads anew with MiXCR; each CDR3 protein has one entry. The data contain 470,000 or so distinct CDR3 sequences, over 15% of them singletons. This clonotype was observed a handful of times. The antigen remains undetermined. Findings and caveats of the study: Contracting CD8+ clones were enriched in EMRA, CD4+ mainly in CM and EM. There was a balanced CD4/CD8 profile in clones contracting day 15 to 85, and later expanders leaned CD4+.

Deletions cut 6 bases from V and 3 bases from J, with 11 bases between. Looked up from germline, CDR1 is SGHTA and CDR2 is FQGTGA. The CDR3 spans 13 residues. Sequenced sample: PBMCs or a T cell subset sorted from them (not recorded which). The sequence was collected from an adult woman who had mild COVID-19 (a few samples of this study predate the infection). Cell type and time point are not known. The chain uses TRBV7-3 and TRBJ1-1, with D uncertain. The CDR3 DNA reads as TGTGCCAGCAGATCGGGAGCGGACACTGAAGCTTTCTTT. Encoded protein: CASRSGADTEAFF.